This T cell receptor beta chain stems from a study of cytomegalovirus exposure and HLA in healthy donors. Study summary: The 120 or so validation repertoires and the approximately 630 first-cohort repertoires shared a platform, a later analysis reported.

The CDR3 runs 12 residues. V was shortened by 1 base and J by 7 bases, with 8 bases between the two germline ends. The germline gives CDR1 SGDLS, CDR2 YYNGEE. Clones were sequenced by immunoSEQ multiplex PCR, and TCRdb holds only the in-frame ones, with some missing. The sample yields around 300,000 clones, 80% to 90% seen once. The sequence was collected from a young woman in good health and CMV-seronegative. Sequenced input: PBMCs. The chain recombines TRBV9 with TRBJ1-1; D not certain. The CDR3 loop reads CASSVLGVEAFF. DNA for the CDR3: TGTGCCAGCAGCGTACTCGGGGTTGAAGCTTTCTTT.